A selection of T cell receptor beta chains follows, all from one sample in a study of blood T cell repertoires in COVID-19. Sequenced by immunoSEQ multiplex PCR; TCRdb stores in-frame clones only, minus some. The sample consists of over 200,000 clones, 86% of them appearing once. The material sequenced was PBMCs or T cells enriched from blood (not recorded which). The receptors derive from a woman in her fifties or sixties in a cohort exposed to, infected with or recovered from COVID-19 (not recorded which). Both conserved end residues are part of each CDR3. D genes are given only for firm matches. The size of a clone is reported for some rows only, either as once, few or many, or as a class for expanded clones.

>TRBD2|15|TRBJ2-2|once|TRBV6-5
TGTGCCAGCTCCACGGGGCGGGGGGTAACCGGGGAGCTGTTTTTT
CASSTGRGVTGELFF
>TRBD1|16|TRBJ1-6|.|TRBV5-1
TGCGCCAGCAGCCCCGGGGACAGGGGAGGTGGTTCACCCCTCCACTTT
CASSPGDRGGGSPLHF
>.|15|TRBJ1-1|.|TRBV28
TGTGCCAGCAGTGACCTTTACGGCAGGGTGGCTGAAGCTTTCTTT
CASSDLYGRVAEAFF
>.|12|TRBJ2-7|.|TRBV28
TGTGCCAGCAGTCAGGGATACTACGAGCAGTACTTC
CASSQGYYEQYF
>TRBD1|16|TRBJ1-4|once|TRBV6-2/TRBV6-3
TGTGCCAGCAGTCCCGACAGGGGAAATGCTAATGAAAAACTGTTTTTT
CASSPDRGNANEKLFF
>.|15|TRBJ2-1|once|TRBV11-3
TGTGCCAGCAGCTTATTCTCTGGCGGTCCCAATGAGCAGTTCTTC
CASSLFSGGPNEQFF
>.|12|TRBJ1-5|.|TRBV14
TGTGCCAGCAGCGCCCCAGGAGGGCCCCAGCATTTT
CASSAPGGPQHF
>TRBD1|13|TRBJ1-1|.|TRBV4-3
TGCGCCAGCAGCGGGACAGGGGGCACTGAAGCTTTCTTT
CASSGTGGTEAFF
>TRBD2|16|TRBJ2-3|.|TRBV7-9
TGTGCCAGCAGCTTATCTAGCGGGGGGGCTGGAGATACGCAGTATTTT
CASSLSSGGAGDTQYF
>TRBD1|17|TRBJ1-6|.|TRBV4-2
TGTGCCAGCAGCCAACCAACCTACCGGGACAGGGGGCAACCCCTCCACTTT
CASSQPTYRDRGQPLHF
>.|12|TRBJ2-3|.|TRBV12-3/TRBV12-4
TGTGCCAGCAGTACGACTCCAGATACGCAGTATTTT
CASSTTPDTQYF
>.|13|TRBJ1-2|.|TRBV7-6
TGTGCCAGCAGCCCTACAGAAGTATATGGCTACACCTTC
CASSPTEVYGYTF
>TRBD2|14|TRBJ2-3|.|TRBV5-4
TGTGCCAGCAGCCGCGGGGGAGGGACAGATACGCAGTATTTT
CASSRGGGTDTQYF
>TRBD2|13|TRBJ2-3|.|TRBV5-5
TGTGCCACAAAACTAGCGAGCACAGATACGCAGTATTTT
CATKLASTDTQYF
>TRBD1|17|TRBJ1-1|.|TRBV7-2
TGTGCCAGCAGCCCCGAGTCCAGGGGGCTCTTGTACACTGAAGCTTTCTTT
CASSPESRGLLYTEAFF
>.|11|TRBJ2-7|once|TRBV21-1
TGTGCCAGCAGCCCCAGGGACGAGCAGTACTTC
CASSPRDEQYF
>TRBD1|15|TRBJ1-2|.|TRBV7-9
TGTGCCAGCAGCTTAATGGGACAGGGCTATAATGGCTACACCTTC
CASSLMGQGYNGYTF
>TRBD1|14|TRBJ1-4|.|TRBV30
TGTGCCTGGAGTGAGGGGGCCAGTATTGAAAAACTGTTTTTT
CAWSEGASIEKLFF
>.|15|TRBJ1-1|.|TRBV2
TGTGCCAGCAGTGAAAGAAAAGGGGTTTACACTGAAGCTTTCTTT
CASSERKGVYTEAFF